What follows are 10 T cell receptor beta chains derived from one specimen sequenced in a study of blood T cell repertoires in COVID-19. Clones were sequenced by immunoSEQ multiplex PCR, and TCRdb holds only the in-frame ones, with some missing. The sample shows about 220,000 clones, roughly 80% of them seen only once. What was sequenced was peripheral blood. The receptors were gathered from a woman aged 70 to 79 with acute or convalescent COVID-19.

This chain uses TRBV4-1 with TRBJ2-1, with D perhaps matching TRBD2 (5 bases). This CDR3 region has 15 residues. Germline V lookup: CDR1 MGHRA, CDR2 YSYEKL. The V end lost 4 bases, the J end lost 2 bases, and 12 bases lay between the germline ends. This chain's CDR3 is CASSPPGSTYNEQFF. The CDR3 DNA is TGCGCCAGCAGCCCACCGGGATCTACCTACAATGAGCAGTTCTTC.

This chain uses TRBV7-9 with TRBJ2-2; D possibly corresponds to TRBD1 (5 bases). The CDR3 is 15 amino acids. Germline CDR1 and CDR2: SEHNR and FQNEAQ (reference sequence). The germline V and J ends were trimmed by 5 bases and 5 bases, with 15 bases remaining between them. CDR3 nucleotides: TGTGCCAGCAGCACTTTTCGACCAGGGACCGGGGAGCTGTTTTTT. Amino acid sequence: CASSTFRPGTGELFF. The full variable domain, in which reference TRBV7-9 and TRBJ2-2 provide the parts outside the CDR3, is DTGVSQNPRHKITKRGQNVTFRCDPISEHNRLYWYRQTLGQGPEFLTYFQNEAQLEKSRLLSDRFSAERPKGSFSTLEIQRTEQGDSAMYLCASSTFRPGTGELFFGEGSRLTVL.

The chain recombines TRBV5-1 with TRBJ2-4, with a possible D match to TRBD1 (5 bases). This CDR3 has 14 residues. Trimming shortened V by 1 base and J by 9 bases, and 14 bases separated the two germline ends. Germline loops: CDR1 SGHRS, CDR2 YFSETQ. The CDR3 loop reads CASSLTRPRGIQYF. CDR3 bases: TGCGCCAGCAGCTTGACAAGGCCAAGGGGCATTCAGTACTTC. Drawing the rest from reference TRBV5-1 and TRBJ2-4, the complete variable domain is KAGVTQTPRYLIKTRGQQVTLSCSPISGHRSVSWYQQTPGQGLQFLFEYFSETQRNKGNFPGRFSGRQFSNSRSEMNVSTLELGDSALYLCASSLTRPRGIQYFGAGTRLSVL.

This clone appeared a single time. The chain links TRBV7-3 to TRBJ2-3; possibly TRBD1 for D (5 bases). Trimming stripped 4 bases from V and 0 bases from J, with 8 bases between. Germline V lookup: CDR1 SGHTA, CDR2 FQGTGA. This CDR3 contains 14 residues. CDR3 sequence (DNA): TGTGCCAGCAGCTCTCGACAGAGCACAGATACGCAGTATTTT. Its protein product is CASSSRQSTDTQYF.

This chain connects TRBV15 to TRBJ2-1; perhaps TRBD2 as D (5 bases). This CDR3 region has 13 residues. V lost 0 bases to trimming and J lost 9 bases, with 9 bases between them. The germline CDR1 and CDR2 sequences are LNHNV and YYDKDF (reference sequence). In DNA, the CDR3 is TGTGCCACCAGCAGAGATCGGGGTAGTGAGCAGTTCTTC. This gives the protein CATSRDRGSEQFF.

The V and J genes are TRBV6-1 and TRBJ1-2; 8 positions agree with TRBD1. Germline V gene data show CDR1 as MNHNS and CDR2 as SASEGT. V trimming: 3 bases; J trimming: 0 bases; junction bases outside the gene matches: 3. The CDR3 has 15 residues. The CDR3 spells CASSEDRATNYGYTF. DNA of the CDR3: TGTGCCAGCAGTGAGGACAGGGCCACTAACTATGGCTACACCTTC.

The V gene is TRBV6-1, the J gene TRBJ1-6; 11 bases agree with TRBD1. The CDR3 runs to 17 residues. With 0 bases clipped from V and 7 bases from J, the junction kept 5 bases outside the gene matches. Germline V gene lookup returns CDR1 MNHNS and CDR2 SASEGT. Here the CDR3 reads CASSEALWDRGNSPLHF. The DNA of the CDR3 is TGTGCCAGCAGTGAAGCGCTTTGGGACAGGGGGAATTCACCCCTCCACTTT.

The V call is TRBV19, the J call TRBJ2-5, with D tentatively TRBD2 (6 bases). From germline, CDR1 is LNHDA and CDR2 SQIVND (reference sequence). The V gene lost 6 bases and the J gene lost 6 bases, with 14 bases spanning the gap. This CDR3 comprises 13 residues. The CDR3 DNA sequence: TGTGCCAGTAGCAACACGCGGGGAAAGACCCAGTACTTC. As protein: CASSNTRGKTQYF.

This clone was counted only a few times. The chain couples TRBV11-2 to TRBJ2-7; D is unclear. The CDR3 is 14 residues long. The ends were cut back, 5 bases at V and 0 bases at J, with 11 bases in the middle. Germline V gives CDR1 SGHAT, CDR2 FQNNGV. DNA of the CDR3: TGTGCCAGCAGCGTCGACCGGAGCTCCTACGAGCAGTACGTC. Residues: CASSVDRSSYEQYV.

In the case of this clone: Other DNA sequences from this sample encode an identical CDR3 as well. This chain connects TRBV5-1 to TRBJ2-3, with 9 bases matching TRBD1. The V gene end was trimmed by 0 bases and the J gene end by 1 base; junction bases not matched to a gene: 0. Germline V gives CDR1 SGHRS, CDR2 YFSETQ. There are 15 residues in the CDR3. This chain's CDR3 is CASSLGQGGTDTQYF. CDR3 DNA sequence: TGCGCCAGCAGCTTGGGACAGGGGGGCACAGATACGCAGTATTTT.